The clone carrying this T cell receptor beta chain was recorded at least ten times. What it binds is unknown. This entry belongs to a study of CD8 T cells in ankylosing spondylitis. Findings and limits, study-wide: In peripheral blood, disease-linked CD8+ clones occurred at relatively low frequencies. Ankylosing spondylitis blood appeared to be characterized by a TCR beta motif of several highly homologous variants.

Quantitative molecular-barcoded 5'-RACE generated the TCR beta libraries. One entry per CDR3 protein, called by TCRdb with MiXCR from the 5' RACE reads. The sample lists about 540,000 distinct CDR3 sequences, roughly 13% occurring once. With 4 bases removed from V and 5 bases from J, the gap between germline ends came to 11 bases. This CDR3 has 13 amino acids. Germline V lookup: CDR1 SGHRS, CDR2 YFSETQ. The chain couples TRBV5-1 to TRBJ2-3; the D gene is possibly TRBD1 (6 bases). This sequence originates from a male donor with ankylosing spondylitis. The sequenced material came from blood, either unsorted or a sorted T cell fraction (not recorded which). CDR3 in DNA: TGCGCCAGCAGCCTACAGGGCGAAGATACGCAGTATTTT. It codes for CASSLQGEDTQYF.